The clone carrying this T cell receptor beta chain has a handful of counts. The sample is drawn from a study of blood T cell repertoires in COVID-19. About the study: Spain, Italy and the United States supplied samples that represented acute and convalescent COVID-19. In each case, the material was cDNA or gDNA derived from T cells, B-cell-depleted T cells, or PBMCs.

Per germline, CDR1 LNHDA and CDR2 SQIVND (reference sequence). J was trimmed by 8 bases and V by 9 bases; bases with no gene match: 18. This CDR3 is 15 amino acids long. Study processing details: The assay estimated nucleated cells by amplifying reference gene primers. TCRdb keeps only in-frame clones here, not all; method: immunoSEQ multiplex PCR. V and J calls and clone size are given by that table; D and trimming were obtained from the DNA. Of around 380,000 clones listed, 81% are singletons. This chain uses TRBV19 with TRBJ1-2, with 7 bases lining up with TRBD1. This sequence was found in a human donor with acute or convalescent COVID-19. The donor label of this sample is uncertain. Sequencing was carried out using peripheral blood. CDR3 DNA: TGTGCCAGCCAATTAGACGACAGGGTGAGGGAAGGCTACACCTTC. It is translated as CASQLDDRVREGYTF.